The 6 T cell receptor beta chains listed next were all sequenced from one sample in a study of T cells in Graves' hyperthyroidism and ophthalmopathy. It was RNA transcripts that yielded the amplified TCR beta CDR3 regions. TCR CDR3 regions were first amplified by RT-PCR with HTBI primers. TCRdb recomputed calls from the multiplex PCR reads with MiXCR, one row per CDR3 protein. The sample holds about 270,000 distinct CDR3 sequences; 13% to 15% are singletons and the top ten take over 30%. The sample was blood. Receptor source: a woman between 50 and 59 years old with Graves' hyperthyroidism that later progressed to Graves' ophthalmopathy.

This clonotype has at least ten counts. The chain's CDR3 is CASSPRPAMGAGYGYTF. In DNA form, the CDR3 reads TGTGCCAGCTCACCGAGGCCCGCGATGGGGGCGGGGTATGGCTACACCTTC. The rearrangement joins TRBV18 to TRBJ1-2; D possibly corresponds to TRBD1 (6 bases). The CDR3 is made up of 17 amino acids. CDR1 and CDR2 (germline): KGHSH, LQKENI. Trimming cost V 3 bases and J 5 bases, with 22 bases left between them.

This clonotype was recorded at least ten times. The V call is TRBV28, the J call TRBJ2-5, with unresolved D. CDR1 MDHEN and CDR2 SYDVKM come from the germline V gene. Trimming left V 3 bases short and J 5 bases short, with 10 bases between. There are 13 residues in the CDR3. CDR3 in amino acids: CASSFERLETQYF. In DNA, the CDR3 is TGTGCCAGCAGTTTCGAGCGTCTGGAGACCCAGTACTTC.

This clonotype was found many times. The CDR3 DNA sequence: TGTGCCAGCAGTTTTACAAACGGCAATCAGCCCCAGCATTTT. It yields the protein CASSFTNGNQPQHF. The chain employs TRBV27 and TRBJ1-5; D is uncertain. CDR3 length: 14 residues. Deletions cut 3 bases from V and 2 bases from J, with 8 bases between. Germline V gene sequence: CDR1 MNHEY, CDR2 SMNVEV (reference sequence).

This rearrangement joins TRBV20-1 to TRBJ2-4, with D possibly matching TRBD1 (5 bases). Looked up from germline, CDR1 is DFQATT and CDR2 is SNEGSKA (reference sequence). The CDR3 length is 12 residues. The CDR3 DNA follows: TGCAGCATACAGGAGACCAAAAACATTCAGTACTTC. Protein sequence: CSIQETKNIQYF.

Many counts were recorded for this clonotype. The chain carries TRBV15 and TRBJ2-7; D call uncertain. This CDR3 has 12 amino acids. Trimming removed 8 bases from V and 6 bases from J, with 14 bases in between. In germline, CDR1 is LNHNV, CDR2 YYDKDF (reference sequence). CDR3 nucleotides: TGTGCCACCGGTCGACCGGATCTCGAGCAGTACTTC. Protein sequence: CATGRPDLEQYF.

This clonotype was seen a handful of times. V usage is TRBV4-1 and J usage is TRBJ2-7; D is unclear. The CDR3 totals 16 residues. CDR1 and CDR2 (germline): MGHRA, YSYEKL. With 4 bases removed from V and 3 bases from J, the gap between germline ends came to 19 bases. DNA for the CDR3: TGCGCCAGCAGCCCTATACCCGCTAGGACCTTCTACGAGCAGTACTTC. It translates to CASSPIPARTFYEQYF.